This T cell receptor beta chain was sequenced during a study of blood T cell repertoires in COVID-19. Study overall: Sources were T cells, B-cell-depleted T cells, or PBMCs; the material itself was cDNA or gDNA.

The CDR3 extends over 11 amino acids. CDR1 is LNHDA and CDR2 is SQIVND in the germline V gene (reference sequence). How the authors handled the data: Reference gene primer amplification gave nucleated cell count estimates. Profiling relied on immunoSEQ multiplex PCR, and the TCRdb table lists in-frame clones only, not all of them. That table gives V, J and clone size, and the DNA gave D and trimming. The sample lists 120,000 to 150,000 clones, around 91% occurring once. The TCR originated in a woman aged 55-69 years with active COVID-19. Sequenced input: peripheral blood. J is TRBJ1-2 and V is TRBV19; no clear D gene. Here the CDR3 reads CQDSPNYGYTF. DNA for the CDR3: TGTCAAGACTCTCCCAACTATGGCTACACCTTC. The complete variable domain, with remaining parts taken from reference TRBV19 and TRBJ1-2, reads DGGITQSPKYLFRKEGQNVTLSCEQNLNHDAMYWYRQDPGQGLRLIYYSQIVNDFQKGDIAEGYSVSREKKESFPLTVTSAQKNPTAFYLCQDSPNYGYTFGSGTRLTVV.